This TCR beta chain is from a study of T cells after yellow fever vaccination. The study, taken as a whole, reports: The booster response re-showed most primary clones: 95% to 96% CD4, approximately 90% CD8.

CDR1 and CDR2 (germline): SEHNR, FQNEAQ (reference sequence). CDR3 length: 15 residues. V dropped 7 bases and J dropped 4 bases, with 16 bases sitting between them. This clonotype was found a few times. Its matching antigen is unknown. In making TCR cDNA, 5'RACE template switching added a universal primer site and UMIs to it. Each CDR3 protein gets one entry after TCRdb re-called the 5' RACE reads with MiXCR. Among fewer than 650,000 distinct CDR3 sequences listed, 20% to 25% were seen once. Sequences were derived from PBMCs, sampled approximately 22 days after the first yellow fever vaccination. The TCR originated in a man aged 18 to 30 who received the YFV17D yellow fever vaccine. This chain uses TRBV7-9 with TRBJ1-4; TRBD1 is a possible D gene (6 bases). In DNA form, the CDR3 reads TGTGCCAGCACTCCTGGGGCAGGGGTTAATGAAAAACTGTTTTTT. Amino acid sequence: CASTPGAGVNEKLFF.